A selection of T cell receptor beta chains follows, all from one sample in a study of Ad26.COV2.S vaccination and SARS-CoV-2 variants. Generated by immunoSEQ multiplex PCR, the TCRdb table keeps only in-frame clones and is missing some. The repertoire holds 500,000 or so clones, with 87% as singletons. The sample was peripheral blood, taken in a trial of Ad26.COV2.S vaccine versus placebo. The receptors come from a person aged 18-60 years who received the Ad26.COV2.S COVID-19 vaccine or a placebo. CDR3s include the opening cysteine and the closing phenylalanine or tryptophan. Each record gives: V gene, D gene, J gene, clone size, CDR3 protein, CDR3 DNA. The D gene is left open where the match is weak. Size tells how often a clone was seen (once, few, many) or the class of an expanded clone, and some rows leave it out.

>TRBV4-3|TRBD1|TRBJ1-1|-
CASSLDRDTEAFF
TGCGCCAGCAGCCTCGACAGGGACACTGAAGCTTTCTTT
>TRBV29-1|-|TRBJ1-3|-
CSGGLGNTIYF
TGCAGCGGGGGTCTTGGAAACACCATATATTTT
>TRBV12-3/TRBV12-4|-|TRBJ1-1|once
CAITPRGDTEAFF
TGTGCCATTACACCTCGAGGGGACACTGAAGCTTTCTTT
>TRBV24-1|TRBD2|TRBJ2-3|few
CATSPLGLAGSTDTQYF
TGTGCCACCAGTCCCCTGGGACTAGCGGGGAGCACAGATACGCAGTATTTT
>TRBV5-4|TRBD1|TRBJ2-2|-
CASSRRTGGGELFF
TGTGCCAGCAGCCGTCGGACAGGGGGCGGGGAGCTGTTTTTT
>TRBV28|TRBD2|TRBJ2-3|-
CASSLTYGRAPTTDTQYF
TGTGCCAGCAGTCTAACCTATGGGAGGGCCCCGACCACAGATACGCAGTATTTT
>TRBV25-1|-|TRBJ1-6|-
CASRNALGDNSPLHF
TGTGCCAGCAGGAACGCCCTAGGGGATAATTCACCCCTCCACTTT
>TRBV9|-|TRBJ2-1|-
CASSAAPLTGYEQFF
TGTGCCAGCAGCGCAGCCCCCCTCACTGGGTATGAGCAGTTCTTC
>TRBV29-1|-|TRBJ2-5|-
CSANKVQGETQYF
TGCAGCGCCAACAAGGTCCAGGGAGAGACCCAGTACTTC
>TRBV6-5|-|TRBJ1-1|-
CASSYGGTEAFF
TGTGCCAGCAGTTACGGAGGGACTGAAGCTTTCTTT
>TRBV10-1|TRBD2|TRBJ2-2|-
CASSELAGGLNTGELFF
TGCGCCAGCAGTGAACTAGCGGGAGGATTAAACACCGGGGAGCTGTTTTTT
>TRBV30|-|TRBJ1-1|-
CAWTGYSLGEAFF
TGTGCCTGGACAGGGTACTCGCTGGGAGAAGCTTTCTTT
>TRBV6-1|TRBD1|TRBJ2-3|-
CASSERWTGTQYF
TGTGCCAGCAGTGAAAGATGGACAGGAACGCAGTATTTT
>TRBV28|-|TRBJ2-7|-
CASTAPGALYEQYF
TGTGCCAGCACCGCCCCGGGGGCCCTCTACGAGCAGTACTTC
>TRBV5-1|TRBD1|TRBJ1-6|-
CASSSDRVSPLHF
TGCGCCAGCAGTTCTGACAGGGTCTCACCCCTCCACTTT
>TRBV4-2|TRBD1|TRBJ1-1|few
CASSQVGTGGWGITEAFF
TGTGCCAGCAGCCAAGTCGGGACAGGAGGCTGGGGGATCACTGAAGCTTTCTTT
>TRBV29-1|-|TRBJ2-3|-
CSVDLTTDTQYF
TGCAGCGTGGACCTAACCACAGATACGCAGTATTTT
>TRBV7-8|-|TRBJ2-7|few
CASSLAASSGEQYF
TGTGCCAGCAGCTTAGCAGCGAGCAGTGGCGAGCAGTACTTC
>TRBV7-2|-|TRBJ1-3|-
CASSLDTARLPNTIYF
TGTGCCAGCAGCTTAGATACGGCCAGACTGCCGAACACCATATATTTT
>TRBV5-8|TRBD1|TRBJ2-1|-
CASSLSDRAYNEQFF
TGTGCCAGCAGCTTGTCTGACAGGGCATACAATGAGCAGTTCTTC
>TRBV28|-|TRBJ2-3|-
CASFPGSLPDTQYF
TGTGCCAGTTTTCCAGGGAGTTTACCAGATACGCAGTATTTT
>TRBV28|-|TRBJ1-3|-
CASSSVTGIAIYF
TGTGCCAGCAGTTCGGTCACCGGGATTGCTATATATTTT
>TRBV7-3|-|TRBJ1-2|-
CASSYRAGSNYGYTF
TGTGCCAGCAGCTACCGGGCAGGGTCGAACTATGGCTACACCTTC
>TRBV3-1/TRBV3-2|-|TRBJ1-4|once
CASGGVAGFPTNEKLFF
TGTGCCAGCGGGGGGGTGGCGGGGTTTCCAACTAATGAAAAACTGTTTTTT
>TRBV28|-|TRBJ2-4|-
CASSLGLTLAKNIQYF
TGTGCCAGCAGTTTAGGCCTTACGCTAGCCAAAAACATTCAGTACTTC
>TRBV9|-|TRBJ2-7|-
CASGPATHQYF
TGTGCCAGCGGCCCCGCCACGCATCAGTACTTC
>TRBV18|-|TRBJ1-1|-
CASSPPGGQGTEAFF
TGTGCCAGCTCACCCCCCGGGGGGCAGGGGACTGAAGCTTTCTTT
>TRBV24-1|-|TRBJ2-3|-
CATSDLGGRYGDTQYF
TGTGCCACCAGTGATTTGGGTGGGAGGTACGGAGATACGCAGTATTTT
>TRBV28|TRBD1|TRBJ1-5|-
CASSQITGTGVGNQPQHF
TGTGCCAGCAGCCAGATTACCGGGACAGGGGTGGGCAATCAGCCCCAGCATTTT
>TRBV19|-|TRBJ2-2|-
CASSMRFRSNTGELFF
TGTGCCAGTAGTATGAGGTTTAGATCGAACACCGGGGAGCTGTTTTTT
>TRBV11-3|TRBD2|TRBJ2-3|-
CASSLDASGRQYF
TGTGCCAGCAGCTTAGATGCTAGCGGGAGGCAGTATTTT
>TRBV5-4|-|TRBJ1-1|-
CASSSTDRFGTEAFF
TGTGCCAGCAGCTCTACGGACAGATTCGGGACTGAAGCTTTCTTT
>TRBV7-3|-|TRBJ1-1|-
CASSPGPVNTEAFF
TGTGCCAGCAGCCCGGGACCGGTGAACACTGAAGCTTTCTTT
>TRBV4-1|TRBD1|TRBJ2-7|-
CASSRGQVYEQYF
TGCGCCAGCAGCCGCGGACAGGTCTACGAGCAGTACTTC
>TRBV23-1|-|TRBJ1-5|-
CASSRSDRCNQPQHF
TGCGCCAGCAGTCGATCGGACCGGTGCAATCAGCCCCAGCATTTT
>TRBV30|-|TRBJ2-6|-
CAWSGSGSSGANVLTF
TGTGCCTGGAGTGGCTCCGGCAGCTCTGGGGCCAACGTCCTGACTTTC
>TRBV6-5|-|TRBJ2-1|-
CASSKYGFNEQFF
TGTGCCAGCAGTAAATACGGGTTCAATGAGCAGTTCTTC
>TRBV5-1|TRBD2|TRBJ2-5|-
CASSLGLAGGQETQYF
TGCGCCAGCAGCTTGGGGCTAGCGGGAGGACAAGAGACCCAGTACTTC
>TRBV4-3|-|TRBJ1-1|-
CASSQAAVGNTEAFF
TGCGCCAGCAGCCAAGCGGCGGTCGGGAACACTGAAGCTTTCTTT
>TRBV6-5|-|TRBJ1-2|-
CASSYVQGPHYGYTF
TGTGCCAGCAGTTATGTTCAGGGGCCCCACTATGGCTACACCTTC
>TRBV28|TRBD2|TRBJ2-7|-
CASSPGTSEYYEQYF
TGTGCCAGCAGTCCTGGGACTAGCGAATACTACGAGCAGTACTTC
>TRBV28|-|TRBJ2-2|few
CASSLRTGRGTGELFF
TGTGCCAGCAGTTTAAGGACAGGGAGGGGGACCGGGGAGCTGTTTTTT
>TRBV19|-|TRBJ1-1|-
CASSIQAGLNTEAFF
TGTGCCAGTAGTATCCAGGCAGGATTGAACACTGAAGCTTTCTTT
>TRBV6-6|-|TRBJ1-1|-
CASNPGSRFTEAFF
TGTGCCAGCAACCCAGGGTCCCGGTTCACTGAAGCTTTCTTT
>TRBV19|-|TRBJ1-5|-
CASSIGQRNQPQHF
TGTGCCAGTAGTATAGGTCAGAGAAATCAGCCCCAGCATTTT
>TRBV14|TRBD2|TRBJ2-1|-
CASSQAWGASGRYNEQFF
TGTGCCAGCAGCCAAGCCTGGGGGGCTAGCGGGAGGTACAATGAGCAGTTCTTC
>TRBV28|-|TRBJ1-5|-
CASRKLLRGNQPQHF
TGTGCCAGCAGAAAACTATTGAGGGGAAATCAGCCCCAGCATTTT
>TRBV3-1/TRBV3-2|-|TRBJ1-2|-
CASSPTYSLGALVGYTF
TGTGCCAGCAGCCCTACCTACTCCCTCGGGGCGCTAGTTGGCTACACCTTC
>TRBV2|-|TRBJ2-1|-
CASSDPAGLYNEQFF
TGTGCCAGCAGTGACCCGGCAGGATTATACAATGAGCAGTTCTTC
>TRBV29-1|TRBD2|TRBJ2-7|-
CSGRLAPEYEQYF
TGCAGCGGCCGACTAGCGCCAGAGTACGAGCAGTACTTC
>TRBV19|-|TRBJ2-7|-
CASSMGTAGGYEQYF
TGTGCCAGTAGTATGGGAACGGCAGGGGGGTACGAGCAGTACTTC
>TRBV7-9|-|TRBJ1-1|-
CASSRGTEAFF
TGTGCCAGCAGCAGGGGCACTGAAGCTTTCTTT
>TRBV11-1|-|TRBJ2-3|once
CASTRGQLSTDTQYF
TGTGCCAGCACGAGAGGACAGCTGAGCACAGATACGCAGTATTTT
>TRBV27|-|TRBJ2-1|-
CASSRGQYDNEQFF
TGTGCCAGCAGTAGAGGGCAGTATGACAATGAGCAGTTCTTC
>TRBV6-5|-|TRBJ2-1|-
CASSSPVAQGNEQFF
TGTGCCAGCAGTTCTCCCGTAGCTCAGGGCAATGAGCAGTTCTTC
>TRBV18|TRBD1|TRBJ1-1|-
CASSSDRGTEAFF
TGTGCCAGCTCATCGGACAGGGGGACTGAAGCTTTCTTT
>TRBV2|TRBD2|TRBJ2-3|-
CASRWSPGTSTTDTQYF
TGTGCCAGCAGGTGGAGTCCCGGGACTAGTACCACAGATACGCAGTATTTT